This T cell receptor beta chain was identified during a study of T cell responses to AZD1222 COVID-19 vaccine. Germline V gene lookup returns CDR1 LGHDT and CDR2 YNNKEL (reference sequence). J was trimmed by 6 bases and V by 4 bases; bases with no gene match: 2. The CDR3 extends over 14 amino acids. The table came from immunoSEQ multiplex PCR; TCRdb's copy has only in-frame clones and leaves some out. Of more than 95,000 clones listed, 85% to 90% are singletons. The chain joins TRBV3-1 (or the pseudogene TRBV3-2) to TRBJ2-4; 11 bases are a match to TRBD1. The TCR sequence derives from an adult in good health. Material: peripheral blood, obtained on day 0 of AZD1222 vaccination. Here the CDR3 reads CASSPGTGGNIQYF. DNA for the CDR3: TGTGCCAGCAGCCCAGGGACAGGGGGAAACATTCAGTACTTC.